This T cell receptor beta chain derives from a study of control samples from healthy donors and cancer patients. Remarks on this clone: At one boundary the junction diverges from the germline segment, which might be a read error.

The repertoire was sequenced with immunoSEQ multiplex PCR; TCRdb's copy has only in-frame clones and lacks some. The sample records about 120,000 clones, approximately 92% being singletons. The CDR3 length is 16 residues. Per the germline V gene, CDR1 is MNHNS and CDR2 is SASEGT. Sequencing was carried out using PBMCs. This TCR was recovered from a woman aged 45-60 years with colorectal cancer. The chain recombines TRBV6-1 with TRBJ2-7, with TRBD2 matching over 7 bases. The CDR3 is CANSDSPRGGAYEQYF. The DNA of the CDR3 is TGTGCCAACAGTGACAGCCCGCGTGGGGGGGCCTACGAGCAGTACTTC.